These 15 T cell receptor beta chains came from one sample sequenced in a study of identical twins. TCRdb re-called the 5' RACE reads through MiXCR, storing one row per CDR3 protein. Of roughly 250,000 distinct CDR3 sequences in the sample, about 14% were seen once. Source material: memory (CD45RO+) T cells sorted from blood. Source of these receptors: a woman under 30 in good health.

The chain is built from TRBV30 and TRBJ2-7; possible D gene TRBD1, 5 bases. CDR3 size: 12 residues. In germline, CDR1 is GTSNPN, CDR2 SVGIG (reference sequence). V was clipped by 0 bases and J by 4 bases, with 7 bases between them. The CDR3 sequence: CAWSVQAYEQYF. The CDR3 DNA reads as TGTGCCTGGAGTGTACAGGCATACGAGCAGTACTTC.

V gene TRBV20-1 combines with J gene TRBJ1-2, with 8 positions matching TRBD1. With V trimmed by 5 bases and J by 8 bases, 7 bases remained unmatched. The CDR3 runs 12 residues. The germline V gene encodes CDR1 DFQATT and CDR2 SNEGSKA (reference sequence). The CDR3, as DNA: TGCAGTGCTCCCGGACAGGGCGGGGGCTACACCTTC. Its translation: CSAPGQGGGYTF.

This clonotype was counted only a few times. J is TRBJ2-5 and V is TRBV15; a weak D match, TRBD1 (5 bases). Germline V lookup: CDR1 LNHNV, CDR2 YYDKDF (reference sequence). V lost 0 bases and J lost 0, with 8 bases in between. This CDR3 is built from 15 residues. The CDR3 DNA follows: TGTGCCACCAGCAGAGATCCAGGGTACCAAGAGACCCAGTACTTC. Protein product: CATSRDPGYQETQYF.

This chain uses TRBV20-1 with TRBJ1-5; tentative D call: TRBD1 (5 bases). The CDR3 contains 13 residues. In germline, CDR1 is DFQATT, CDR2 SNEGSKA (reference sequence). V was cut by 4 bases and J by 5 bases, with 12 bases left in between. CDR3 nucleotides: TGCAGTGCTATTGAGGGGAGACATCAGCCCCAGCATTTT. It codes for CSAIEGRHQPQHF.

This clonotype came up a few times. For the CDR3, the DNA is TGCAGCGTTGGGGGTCTCCATGGCTACACCTTC. It specifies CSVGGLHGYTF. The chain is built from TRBV29-1 and TRBJ1-2; D uncertain. CDR3 length equals 11 residues. Trimming pared 4 bases from V and 6 bases from J, leaving 9 bases between. CDR1 SQVTM and CDR2 ANQGSEA come from the germline V gene. Full variable domain (outside the CDR3, taken from reference TRBV29-1 and TRBJ1-2): SAVISQKPSRDICQRGTSLTIQCQVDSQVTMMFWYRQQPGQSLTLIATANQGSEATYESGFVIDKFPISRPNLTFSTLTVSNMSPEDSSIYLCSVGGLHGYTFGSGTRLTVV.

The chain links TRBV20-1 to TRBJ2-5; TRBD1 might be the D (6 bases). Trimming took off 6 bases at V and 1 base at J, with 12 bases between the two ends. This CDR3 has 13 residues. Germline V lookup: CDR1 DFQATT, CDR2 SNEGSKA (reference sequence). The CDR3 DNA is TGCAGTGCGAGTAAGGGGGTCCAAGAGACCCAGTACTTC. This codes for CSASKGVQETQYF.

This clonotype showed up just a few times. The CDR3 nucleotides read TGTGCCAGCACTGAATCCTACCGCGGCTATGGCTACACCTTC. It is translated as CASTESYRGYGYTF. The chain employs TRBV28 and TRBJ1-2; D gene unclear. Germline lookup yields CDR1 MDHEN and CDR2 SYDVKM. This CDR3 contains 14 residues. The V end was cut by 7 bases, the J end by 4 bases, with 16 bases between.

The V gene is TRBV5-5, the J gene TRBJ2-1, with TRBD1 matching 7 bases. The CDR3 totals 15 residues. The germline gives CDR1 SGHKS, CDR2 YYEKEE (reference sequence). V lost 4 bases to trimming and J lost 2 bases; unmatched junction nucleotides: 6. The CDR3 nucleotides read TGTGCCAGCAGCAGCACCGGGACAGCCTACAATGAGCAGTTCTTC. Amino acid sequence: CASSSTGTAYNEQFF.

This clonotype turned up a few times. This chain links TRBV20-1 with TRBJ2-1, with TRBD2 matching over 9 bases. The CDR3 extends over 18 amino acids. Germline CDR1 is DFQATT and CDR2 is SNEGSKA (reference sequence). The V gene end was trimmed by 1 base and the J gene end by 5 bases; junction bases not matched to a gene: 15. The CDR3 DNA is TGCAGTGCTAGAGGAGCGGGAGGAAGACTCCGAGGCAACAATGAGCAGTTCTTC. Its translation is CSARGAGGRLRGNNEQFF.

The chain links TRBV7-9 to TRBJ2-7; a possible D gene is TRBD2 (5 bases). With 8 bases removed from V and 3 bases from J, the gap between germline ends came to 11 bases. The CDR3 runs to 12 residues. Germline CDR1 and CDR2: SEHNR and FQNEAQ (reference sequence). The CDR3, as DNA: TGTGCCAGCGAGGGCAGCGGCTACGAGCAGTACTTC. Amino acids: CASEGSGYEQYF. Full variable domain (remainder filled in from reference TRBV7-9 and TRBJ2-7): DTGVSQNPRHKITKRGQNVTFRCDPISEHNRLYWYRQTLGQGPEFLTYFQNEAQLEKSRLLSDRFSAERPKGSFSTLEIQRTEQGDSAMYLCASEGSGYEQYFGPGTRLTVT.

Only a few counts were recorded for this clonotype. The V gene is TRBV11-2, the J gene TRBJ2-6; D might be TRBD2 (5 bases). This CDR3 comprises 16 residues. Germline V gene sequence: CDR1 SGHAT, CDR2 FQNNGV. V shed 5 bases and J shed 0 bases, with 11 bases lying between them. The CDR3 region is CASSQTGVSGANVLTF. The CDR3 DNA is TGTGCCAGCAGCCAAACCGGGGTCTCTGGGGCCAACGTCCTGACTTTC.

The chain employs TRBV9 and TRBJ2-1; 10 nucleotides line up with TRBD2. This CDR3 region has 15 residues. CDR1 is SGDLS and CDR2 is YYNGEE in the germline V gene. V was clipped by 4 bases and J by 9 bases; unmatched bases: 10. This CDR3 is CASSPWVAGGREQFF. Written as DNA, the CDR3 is TGTGCCAGCAGCCCCTGGGTAGCGGGGGGTCGTGAGCAGTTCTTC.

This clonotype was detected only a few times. The CDR3: CASSFRGGANTGELFF. CDR3 bases: TGTGCCAGCAGCTTCCGCGGGGGCGCCAACACCGGGGAGCTGTTTTTT. The rearrangement uses TRBV11-2 and TRBJ2-2; weak D call: TRBD2 (7 bases). The germline gives CDR1 SGHAT, CDR2 FQNNGV. The V gene lost 3 bases and the J gene lost 2 bases, with 13 bases spanning the gap. This CDR3 comprises 16 residues.

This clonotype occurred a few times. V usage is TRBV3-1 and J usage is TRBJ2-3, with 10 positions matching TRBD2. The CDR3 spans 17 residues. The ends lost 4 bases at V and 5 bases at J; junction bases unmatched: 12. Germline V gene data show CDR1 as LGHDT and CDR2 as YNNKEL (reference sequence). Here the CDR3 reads CASSRLASGRAQDTQYF. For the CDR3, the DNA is TGTGCCAGCAGCCGTCTCGCAAGCGGGAGGGCCCAAGATACGCAGTATTTT.

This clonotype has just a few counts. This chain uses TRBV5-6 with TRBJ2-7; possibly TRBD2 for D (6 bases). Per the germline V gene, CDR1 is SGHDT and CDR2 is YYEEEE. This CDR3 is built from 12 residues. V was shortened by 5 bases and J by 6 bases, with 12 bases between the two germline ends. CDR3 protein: CASRGDSREQYF. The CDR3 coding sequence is TGTGCCAGCAGGGGGGACTCCCGCGAGCAGTACTTC.